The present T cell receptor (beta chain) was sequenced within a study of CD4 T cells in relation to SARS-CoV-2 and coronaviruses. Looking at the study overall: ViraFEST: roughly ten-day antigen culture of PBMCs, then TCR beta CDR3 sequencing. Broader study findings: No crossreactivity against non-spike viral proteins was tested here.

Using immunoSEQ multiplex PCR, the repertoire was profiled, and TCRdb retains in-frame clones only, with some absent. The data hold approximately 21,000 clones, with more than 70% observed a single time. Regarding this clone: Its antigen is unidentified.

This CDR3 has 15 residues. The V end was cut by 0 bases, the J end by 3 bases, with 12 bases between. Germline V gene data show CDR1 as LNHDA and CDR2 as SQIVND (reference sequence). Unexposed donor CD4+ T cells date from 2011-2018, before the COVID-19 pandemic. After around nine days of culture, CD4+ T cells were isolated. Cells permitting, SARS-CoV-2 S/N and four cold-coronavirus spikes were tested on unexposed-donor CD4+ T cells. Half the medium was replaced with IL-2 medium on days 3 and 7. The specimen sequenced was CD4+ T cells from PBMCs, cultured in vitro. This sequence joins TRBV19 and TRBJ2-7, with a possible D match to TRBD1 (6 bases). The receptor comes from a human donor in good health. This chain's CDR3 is CASSIDLQGRYEQYF. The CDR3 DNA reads TGTGCCAGTAGTATAGACCTACAGGGACGCTACGAGCAGTACTTC. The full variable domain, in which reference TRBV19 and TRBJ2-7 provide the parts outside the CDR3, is DGGITQSPKYLFRKEGQNVTLSCEQNLNHDAMYWYRQDPGQGLRLIYYSQIVNDFQKGDIAEGYSVSREKKESFPLTVTSAQKNPTAFYLCASSIDLQGRYEQYFGPGTRLTVT.